A selection of T cell receptor beta chains follows, all from one sample in a study of blood T cell repertoires in COVID-19. Assay: immunoSEQ multiplex PCR; the TCRdb copy retains only in-frame clones and omits some. The sample lists 300,000 to 400,000 clones, about 90% occurring once. The sequencing sample was made of PBMCs or T cells enriched from blood (not recorded which). All receptors come from a woman in her 30s who had recovered from COVID-19. Both conserved end residues are part of each CDR3. Each record gives: V gene, J gene, D gene, clone size, CDR3 DNA, CDR3 protein. D genes are given only for firm matches. A clone size is listed for some rows: how often the clone was seen (once, few, many), or a class if it is expanded.

TRBV7-2	TRBJ2-1	TRBD2	.	TGTGCCAGCAGCTCTCAAAGCGGGGGGGCCTACAATGAGCAGTTCTTC	CASSSQSGGAYNEQFF
TRBV6-1	TRBJ2-1	TRBD1	.	TGTGCCAGCAGTGGGGGTGTTGGACAGGGTTACAATGAGCAGTTCTTC	CASSGGVGQGYNEQFF
TRBV5-4	TRBJ1-3	TRBD1	.	TGTGCCAGCAGCTTAACAGGGGGGGGAAACACCATATATTTT	CASSLTGGGNTIYF
TRBV5-5	TRBJ2-6	TRBD1	.	TGTGCCAGCAGCTTGGCCCCCGGGACAGGGCTCTCTGGGGCCAACGTCCTGACTTTC	CASSLAPGTGLSGANVLTF
TRBV5-4	TRBJ1-1	.	.	TGTGCCAGCAGCCGGGCCAGGGGGAACACTGAAGCTTTCTTT	CASSRARGNTEAFF
TRBV16	TRBJ1-1	TRBD1	.	TGTGCCAGCAGCCAAGGACAGGGGGCTAAGAACACTGAAGCTTTCTTT	CASSQGQGAKNTEAFF
TRBV28	TRBJ1-2	TRBD1	.	TGTGCCAGCAGTCCCCGACAGGGGCTAGGCTATGGCTACACCTTC	CASSPRQGLGYGYTF
TRBV30	TRBJ1-3	TRBD1	.	TGTGCCTGGAGTCCAGCCCGGACAGGACGCCCTGGAAACACCATATATTTT	CAWSPARTGRPGNTIYF
TRBV11-2	TRBJ1-6	TRBD1	.	TGTGCCAGCAGCTTAAACAGGGGGCGCCCCCTCCACTTT	CASSLNRGRPLHF
TRBV29-1	TRBJ2-3	.	.	TGCAGCGTTCGGGACAACACAGATACGCAGTATTTT	CSVRDNTDTQYF
TRBV19	TRBJ2-3	.	.	TGTGCCAGTAGTATGTATCCAGGTAGCACAGATACGCAGTATTTT	CASSMYPGSTDTQYF
TRBV7-2	TRBJ1-1	.	few	TGTGCCAGCAGCCTCCAGGTCGGGGCCGGGGGCACTGAAGCTTTCTTT	CASSLQVGAGGTEAFF
TRBV7-8	TRBJ1-5	.	.	TGTGCCAGCAGCTTAGGAGCCCTGGACTCGTCCCAGCATTTT	CASSLGALDSSQHF
TRBV14	TRBJ1-4	.	.	TGTGCCAGCAGCCAAGATACTTTTGAAAAACTGTTTTTT	CASSQDTFEKLFF
TRBV12-5	TRBJ1-2	TRBD1	.	TGTGCTAGTGGGGCGACAGGGCAGTACTATGGCTACACCTTC	CASGATGQYYGYTF
TRBV7-9	TRBJ2-6	TRBD1	.	TGTGCCAGCAGCCCAACAGGGGTCTCTGGGGCCAACGTCCTGACTTTC	CASSPTGVSGANVLTF